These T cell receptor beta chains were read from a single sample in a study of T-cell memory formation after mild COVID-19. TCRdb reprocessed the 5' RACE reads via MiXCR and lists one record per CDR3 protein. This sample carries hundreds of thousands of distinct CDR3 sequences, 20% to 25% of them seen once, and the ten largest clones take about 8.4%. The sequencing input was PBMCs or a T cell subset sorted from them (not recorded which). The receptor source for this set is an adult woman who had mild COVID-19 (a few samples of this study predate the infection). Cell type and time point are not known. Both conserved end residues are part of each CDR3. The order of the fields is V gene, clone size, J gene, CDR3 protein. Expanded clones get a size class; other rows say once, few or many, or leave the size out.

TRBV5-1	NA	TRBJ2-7	CASSIGDRGDEQYF
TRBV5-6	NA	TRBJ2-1	CASSLGPGGRSYNEQFF
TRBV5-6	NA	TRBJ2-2	CASSRIGTGDVPGELFF
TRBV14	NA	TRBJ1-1	CASSQDRVNTEAFF
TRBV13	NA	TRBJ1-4	CASSGGGNEKLFF
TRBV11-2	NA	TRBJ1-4	CASSLEGGTVNEKLFF
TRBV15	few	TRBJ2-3	CATSGGGDTQYF
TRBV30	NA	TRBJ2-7	CACHCVGLAGEGYEQYF
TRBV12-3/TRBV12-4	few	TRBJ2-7	CASSPSDGSYEQYF
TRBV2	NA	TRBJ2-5	CASSFGQGFVETQYF
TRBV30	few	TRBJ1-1	CAWSRDMGLNTEAFF
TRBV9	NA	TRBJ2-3	CASGVGGADTQYF
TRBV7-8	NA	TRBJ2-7	CASTTRGPDYEQYF
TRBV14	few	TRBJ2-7	CASSQVKFEQYF
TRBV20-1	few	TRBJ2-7	CSAKGGLAYEQYF
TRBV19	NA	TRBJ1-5	CASSSIGAGNQPQHF
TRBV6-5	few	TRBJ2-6	CASSPGTAGANVLTF
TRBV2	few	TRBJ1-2	CATEDLYGYTF
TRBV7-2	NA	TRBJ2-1	CASSLSLYNEQFF
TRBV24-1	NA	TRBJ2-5	CATSSRAKETQYF
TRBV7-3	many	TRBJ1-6	CASSLTGTDNSPLHF
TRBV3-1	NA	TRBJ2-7	CASSHELVYEQYF
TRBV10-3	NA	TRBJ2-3	CAISEEGGGTDTQYF
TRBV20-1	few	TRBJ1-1	CSAPAGGRTEAFF
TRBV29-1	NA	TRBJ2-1	CSVNTGTAYNEQFF
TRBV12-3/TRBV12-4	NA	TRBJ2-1	CASSSLTGGNNEQFF
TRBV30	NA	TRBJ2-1	CAWSVGSSGSYNEQFF
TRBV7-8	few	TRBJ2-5	CASSPGTSGSVQETQYF
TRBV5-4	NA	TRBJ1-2	CASSLSGSQYGYTF
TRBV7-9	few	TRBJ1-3	CASSSKAGGRRGNTIYF
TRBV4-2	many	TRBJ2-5	CASSQDASGSGETQYF
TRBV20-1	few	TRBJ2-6	CSCRAPTGDRAGANVLTF
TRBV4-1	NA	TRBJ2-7	CASSQATSETYEQYF
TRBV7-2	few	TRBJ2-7	CASSRDRPREQYF
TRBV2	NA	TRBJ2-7	CASSETGGAYEQYF
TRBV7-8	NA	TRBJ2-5	CASSLERNRVETQYF
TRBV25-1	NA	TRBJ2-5	CASSEYVGKTQYF
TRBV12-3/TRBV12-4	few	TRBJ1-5	CASSLKQGYEPQHF
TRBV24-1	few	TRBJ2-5	CATSDPRRAAGAQYF
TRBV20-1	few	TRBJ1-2	CSAPRDRGGSYGYTF
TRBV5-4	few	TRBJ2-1	CASSPLPIRTDEQFF
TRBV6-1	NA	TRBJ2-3	CASTRDRVADTQYF